A single sample is the source of the 9 T cell receptor beta chains below, sequenced in a study of tumor-infiltrating lymphocytes in oesophageal squamous cell carcinoma. A single record per CDR3 protein comes from TCRdb applying MiXCR to the PCR reads. The sample lists just under 20,000 distinct CDR3 sequences, 35% to 45% occurring once. Source material: esophageal tumor tissue. The receptors derive from a male donor with esophageal squamous cell carcinoma.

The CDR3 reads CASSLGSAGEPYEQYF. DNA for the CDR3: TGTGCCAGCAGCTTAGGGTCGGCGGGAGAACCCTACGAGCAGTACTTC. The gene calls are TRBV7-3 and TRBJ2-7; 7 bases are shared with TRBD2. J lost 2 bases, V lost 2 bases, and 9 bases had no gene match. CDR1 is SGHTA and CDR2 is FQGTGA in the germline V gene. The CDR3 length is 16 residues.

V usage is TRBV7-2 and J usage is TRBJ2-3, with D perhaps given as TRBD1 or TRBD2 (6 bases each). Trimming left V 5 bases short and J 3 bases short, with 21 bases between. The CDR3 is 17 residues long. Germline V gene lookup returns CDR1 SGHTA and CDR2 FQGNSA. CDR3 sequence: CASSPLGARGGTDTQYF. DNA for the CDR3: TGTGCCAGCAGCCCTTTAGGCGCTCGAGGGGGGACAGATACGCAGTATTTT.

This clonotype turned up a few times. The V gene is TRBV7-8, the J gene TRBJ2-3; D unclear. Germline CDR1 and CDR2: SGHVS and FQNEAQ. V was pared by 2 bases and J by 2 bases, with 11 bases between. The CDR3 loop spans 15 amino acids. As DNA, the CDR3 is TGTGCCAGCAGCTTAATGGGCCGATTCACAGATACGCAGTATTTT. It is translated as CASSLMGRFTDTQYF. The entire variable domain, with the rest obtained from reference TRBV7-8 and TRBJ2-3, is as follows: GAGVSQSPRYKVAKRGQDVALRCDPISGHVSLFWYQQALGQGPEFLTYFQNEAQLDKSGLPSDRFFAERPEGSVSTLKIQRTQQEDSAVYLCASSLMGRFTDTQYFGPGTRLTVL.

The rearrangement uses TRBV28 and TRBJ1-1; D remains unclear. CDR1 MDHEN and CDR2 SYDVKM come from the germline V gene. Between the trimmed V and J ends, which lost 8 bases and 1 base, there was a span of 14 bases. The CDR3 spans 14 residues. The CDR3 DNA reads TGTGCCAGCCGCCTGCGCCAGGCGAACACTGAAGCTTTCTTT. Translated: CASRLRQANTEAFF.

In regard to this clonotype: The DNA is left out, because the CDR3 cannot be placed on it with certainty; the CDR3 is given as TCRdb lists it. The chain combines TRBV6-1 with TRBJ2-3; the tabulated D call, TRBD1, remains unverified against the DNA. The V gene's germline CDR1 is MNHNS and CDR2 SASEGT. Counting both end residues, the CDR3 totals 16 amino acids. The CDR3 sequence is CASSEAWGAGTGELYF.

This clonotype was detected many times. V gene TRBV11-1 combines with J gene TRBJ2-7, with 7 positions matching TRBD1. The CDR3 totals 15 residues. The ends lost 4 bases at V and 1 base at J; junction bases unmatched: 7. Germline V gives CDR1 SGHAT, CDR2 FQDESV (reference sequence). The CDR3 protein is CASSSRDRNSYEQYF. CDR3 sequence (DNA): TGTGCCAGCAGCTCCCGGGACAGAAATTCCTACGAGCAGTACTTC.

V is TRBV10-3 and J is TRBJ2-5, with a weak D call TRBD1 (7 bases). Gene TRBJ2-1 matches the end of the DNA better, so the J call may be wrong. This CDR3 spans 17 amino acids. Per germline, CDR1 ENHRY and CDR2 SYGVKD. The DNA for the CDR3 is TGTGCCATCAGTGAGTACGGGGGACAGCTAGTAGACAATGAGCAGTTCTTC. It yields the protein CAISEYGGQLVDNEQFF.

The rearrangement links TRBV7-2 to TRBJ2-1; unclear D gene. Matching the DNA end better, TRBJ2-7 makes the J call doubtful. CDR1 is SGHTA and CDR2 is FQGNSA in the germline V gene. The CDR3 consists of 13 residues. The CDR3 sequence is CASSPGGPYEQYF. The CDR3 DNA reads as TGTGCCAGCAGCCCGGGCGGTCCCTACGAGCAGTACTTC.

In this sample, this clonotype turned up once. The chain employs TRBV7-3 and TRBJ2-5, with D unclear. The J call may be in error: the DNA end matches TRBJ2-7 better. The CDR3 is 12 amino acids. CDR1 and CDR2 (germline): SGHTA, FQGTGA. The DNA for the CDR3 is TGTGCCAGCAGCTTATCGAACTACGAGCAGTACTTC. It encodes CASSLSNYEQYF.